The clone carrying this TCR beta chain turned up a few times. Antigen specificity is unknown. The germline V gene has CDR1 SNHLY and CDR2 FYNNEI. The ends were cut back, 6 bases at V and 4 bases at J, with 15 bases in the middle. This CDR3 comprises 14 residues. Unique molecular identifiers were built into the TCRbeta library. TCRdb re-analysed the PCR reads in MiXCR, keeping a single row per CDR3 protein. The sample gives approximately 270,000 distinct CDR3 sequences, 20% to 30% of which show up once; about 5% is in the top ten. The data are from a study of T-cell reconstitution after alpha-beta-depleted transplantation in children. General study findings and limits: Expanded graft clones, several hundred of them, were reportedly the source of alpha-beta T cells about two months after transplant. The high TCRbeta diversity at day 60 in some patients came from surviving recipient T cells and thymic progenitors. It was newly produced T cells that mostly accounted for T-cell counts and diversity one year after transplant.

The chain carries TRBV2 and TRBJ1-1; unclear D gene. The sequence was collected from a female patient aged 2 to 10 who had a stem cell transplant for congenital amegakaryocytic thrombocytopenia, so the T cells may come from the graft donor. The source material was PBMCs, mostly from graft donor cells, sampled 360 days after TCRalphabeta/CD19-depleted stem cell transplant. CDR3 coding DNA: TGTGCCAGCAGAGCAAGAGGCAGTTTCACTGAAGCTTTCTTT. Amino acid sequence: CASRARGSFTEAFF.